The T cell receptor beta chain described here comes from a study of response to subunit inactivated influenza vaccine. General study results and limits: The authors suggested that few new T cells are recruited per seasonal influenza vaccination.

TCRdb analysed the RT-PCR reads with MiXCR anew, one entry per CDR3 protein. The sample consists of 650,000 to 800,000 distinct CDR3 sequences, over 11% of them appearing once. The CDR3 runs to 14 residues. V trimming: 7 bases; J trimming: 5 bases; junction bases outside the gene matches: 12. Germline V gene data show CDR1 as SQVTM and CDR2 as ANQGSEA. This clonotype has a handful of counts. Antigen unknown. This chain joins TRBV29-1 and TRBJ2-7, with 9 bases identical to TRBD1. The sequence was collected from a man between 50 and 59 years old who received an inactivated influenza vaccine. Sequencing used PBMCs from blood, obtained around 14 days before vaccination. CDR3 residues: CSARRDRVPHEQYF. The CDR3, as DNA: TGCAGCGCCCGACGGGACAGGGTTCCCCACGAGCAGTACTTC.